Presented here are 18 T cell receptor beta chains from one specimen sequenced in a study of blood T cell repertoires in COVID-19. Method: immunoSEQ multiplex PCR; TCRdb's copy keeps in-frame clones and lacks some. Among nearly 350,000 clones listed, roughly 86% were seen once. The sequencing input was peripheral blood. Source of these receptors: a woman aged 70-85 years with COVID-19, enrolled during active disease.

The rearrangement uses TRBV11-2 and TRBJ2-1, with 7 bases identical to TRBD2. CDR3 size: 15 residues. Germline V gene sequence: CDR1 SGHAT, CDR2 FQNNGV. The ends lost 1 base at V and 1 base at J; junction bases unmatched: 1. The CDR3 DNA reads as TGTGCCAGCAGCTTAGGAGCGGGGTCCTACAATGAGCAGTTCTTC. Its translation is CASSLGAGSYNEQFF.

The V gene is TRBV7-3, the J gene TRBJ1-1; D possibly corresponds to TRBD1 (6 bases). Trimming cost V 2 bases and J 8 bases, with 15 bases left between them. In germline, CDR1 is SGHTA, CDR2 FQGTGA. This CDR3 comprises 14 residues. The CDR3 nucleotides are TGTGCCAGCAGCTTAGAGCCAGGGGTCGGGGAAGCTTTCTTT. It codes for CASSLEPGVGEAFF. Using reference TRBV7-3 and TRBJ1-1 for the parts outside the CDR3, the full variable domain is GAGVSQTPSNKVTEKGKYVELRCDPISGHTALYWYRQSLGQGPEFLIYFQGTGAADDSGLPNDRFFAVRPEGSVSTLKIQRTERGDSAVYLCASSLEPGVGEAFFGQGTRLTVV.

The rearrangement links TRBV7-8 to TRBJ2-7; 13 bases map to TRBD2. CDR1 is SGHVS, CDR2 FQNEAQ, per germline. V trimming: 5 bases; J trimming: 6 bases; junction bases outside the gene matches: 4. The CDR3 has 14 amino acids. The CDR3, as DNA: TGTGCCAGCAGCCTTGGACTAGCGGGGGCCGAGCAGTACTTC. Protein product: CASSLGLAGAEQYF.

V gene TRBV5-1 combines with J gene TRBJ2-3, with D perhaps matching TRBD2 (5 bases). V gave up 5 bases and J gave up 1 base, with 14 bases separating them. CDR1 and CDR2 from the germline V gene are SGHRS and YFSETQ. The CDR3 runs to 15 residues. The CDR3 sequence is CASSSGRGGTDTQYF. CDR3 nucleotides: TGCGCCAGCAGTTCAGGACGGGGTGGCACAGATACGCAGTATTTT.

This chain links TRBV5-4 with TRBJ2-5, with 12 bases lining up with TRBD1. This CDR3 spans 16 amino acids. Per the germline V gene, CDR1 is SGHNT and CDR2 is YYREEE (reference sequence). J lost 5 bases, V lost 0 bases, and 5 bases had no gene match. The CDR3 region is CASSLAGDRGLETQYF. The CDR3 DNA is TGTGCCAGCAGCTTGGCGGGGGACAGGGGGCTGGAGACCCAGTACTTC. Supplemented by reference TRBV5-4 and TRBJ2-5, the full variable domain reads ETGVTQSPTHLIKTRGQQVTLRCSSQSGHNTVSWYQQALGQGPQFIFQYYREEENGRGNFPPRFSGLQFPNYSSELNVNALELDDSALYLCASSLAGDRGLETQYFGPGTRLLVL.

The chain carries TRBV9 and TRBJ1-1, with TRBD1 matching over 7 bases. Germline loops: CDR1 SGDLS, CDR2 YYNGEE. V was pared by 4 bases and J by 1 base, with 7 bases of the junction left unmatched. This CDR3 contains 15 residues. The CDR3 loop is CASSSWTGPNTEAFF. In nucleotides, the CDR3 is TGTGCCAGCAGCTCCTGGACAGGTCCGAACACTGAAGCTTTCTTT.

The genes are TRBV6-2 or TRBV6-3 and TRBJ1-2, with a tentative D call TRBD1 (5 bases). The germline V gene has CDR1 MNHEY and CDR2 SVGEGT. This CDR3 contains 15 residues. Trimming stripped 5 bases from V and 8 bases from J, with 21 bases between. The CDR3 sequence: CASSRVWTPDRGYTF. CDR3 DNA: TGTGCCAGCAGTCGCGTTTGGACACCTGATAGGGGCTACACCTTC.

CDR3 coding DNA: TGTGCCACCAGTGATGCCCGACAGGGGAGGGACGAGCAGTACTTC. Protein product: CATSDARQGRDEQYF. The V and J genes are TRBV24-1 and TRBJ2-7; possibly TRBD1 for D (8 bases). In germline, CDR1 is KGHDR, CDR2 SFDVKD. Trimming stripped 3 bases from V and 5 bases from J, with 16 bases between. CDR3 length equals 15 residues.

This chain joins TRBV11-1 and TRBJ1-1; no clear D. The germline gives CDR1 SGHAT, CDR2 FQDESV (reference sequence). The germline V and J ends were trimmed by 5 bases and 2 bases, with 15 bases remaining between them. This CDR3 has 15 residues. DNA for the CDR3: TGTGCCAGCAGCCGATTTGGGGAGGGAAACACTGAAGCTTTCTTT. Its translation is CASSRFGEGNTEAFF.

The CDR3 region is CASRPPGRQGGYTF. The CDR3 DNA reads as TGCGCCAGCAGACCCCCGGGCCGCCAGGGGGGCTACACCTTC. V and J are TRBV4-1 and TRBJ1-2; tentative D call: TRBD1 (6 bases). The V and J ends lost 6 bases and 8 bases respectively, with 19 bases between them. The CDR3 has 14 residues. Germline values: CDR1 MGHRA, CDR2 YSYEKL.

V and J are TRBV6-5 and TRBJ1-2; a weak D match, TRBD1 (5 bases). The CDR3 loop spans 12 amino acids. V was shortened by 2 bases and J by 8 bases, with 9 bases between the two germline ends. Germline V gives CDR1 MNHEY, CDR2 SVGAGI. The CDR3 reads CASSYGTGGYTF. CDR3 coding DNA: TGTGCCAGCAGTTACGGGACTGGCGGCTACACCTTC.

V gene TRBV27 combines with J gene TRBJ1-2, with D maybe TRBD1 (5 bases). Trimming cost V 4 bases and J 0 bases, with 12 bases left between them. This CDR3 contains 15 residues. Per germline, CDR1 MNHEY and CDR2 SMNVEV (reference sequence). The CDR3: CASSSQGLTNYGYTF. DNA for the CDR3: TGTGCCAGCAGTTCCCAGGGTCTCACTAACTATGGCTACACCTTC.

This clone appeared a single time. The V and J genes are TRBV28 and TRBJ1-4; D gene unclear. With 7 bases removed from V and 8 bases from J, the gap between germline ends came to 20 bases. The CDR3 extends over 15 amino acids. CDR1 is MDHEN, CDR2 SYDVKM, per germline. This CDR3 is CASNSAGPREEKLFF. The CDR3 nucleotides are TGTGCCAGCAATAGCGCGGGTCCGAGGGAAGAAAAACTGTTTTTT.

This sequence joins TRBV19 and TRBJ1-1; D remains ambiguous. This CDR3 contains 15 residues. The germline V gene encodes CDR1 LNHDA and CDR2 SQIVND (reference sequence). The V gene lost 2 bases and the J gene lost 4 bases, with 14 bases spanning the gap. Here the CDR3 reads CASSIYREGGTEAFF. The DNA for the CDR3 is TGTGCCAGTAGTATATATCGGGAGGGAGGCACTGAAGCTTTCTTT.

The CDR3, as DNA: TGTGCCAGCAGTTACCCGGGGAGAGGGGAGACCCAGTACTTC. It yields the protein CASSYPGRGETQYF. The chain combines TRBV6-2 or TRBV6-3 with TRBJ2-5; a weak D match, TRBD2 (5 bases). Trimming pared 2 bases from V and 5 bases from J, leaving 12 bases between. The CDR3 is 14 amino acids. Germline V gene lookup returns CDR1 MNHEY and CDR2 SVGEGT.

The CDR3 DNA sequence: TGTGCCAGCAGCGGTCGTAGCTTAAATCAGCCCCAGCATTTT. Residues: CASSGRSLNQPQHF. The chain recombines TRBV6-5 with TRBJ1-5; D is unresolved. The germline V gene has CDR1 MNHEY and CDR2 SVGAGI. The CDR3 loop spans 14 amino acids. The germline V and J ends were trimmed by 6 bases and 4 bases, with 13 bases remaining between them.

The chain combines TRBV6-6 with TRBJ2-7; TRBD2 agrees at 11 bases. CDR1 is MNHNY and CDR2 is SVGAGI in the germline V gene (reference sequence). The CDR3 consists of 16 residues. V was clipped by 0 bases and J by 7 bases; unmatched bases: 8. In nucleotides, the CDR3 is TGTGCCAGCAGTTACTCGCTTATAGCGGGGGGGAATGAGCAGTACTTC. Its protein is CASSYSLIAGGNEQYF.

V usage is TRBV30 and J usage is TRBJ1-4; TRBD1 matches at 7 bases. V shed 3 bases and J 8 bases; nucleotides not matched to a gene: 6. CDR1 and CDR2 from the germline V gene are GTSNPN and SVGIG (reference sequence). The CDR3 is 13 amino acids. CDR3 in DNA: TGTGCCTGGAGCAGGGGGTTAGACGAAAAACTGTTTTTT. This codes for CAWSRGLDEKLFF.